This T cell receptor beta chain was obtained from a study of blood T cell repertoires in COVID-19. The V and J ends lost 3 bases and 2 bases, in that order; junction bases with no gene match: 3. The germline CDR1 and CDR2 sequences are MDHEN and SYDVKM. The CDR3 is 14 residues long. As handled by the study authors: Estimated nucleated cell counts came from reference gene primer amplification. Sequencing used immunoSEQ multiplex PCR; TCRdb keeps in-frame clones, though not all of them. V, J and clone size are taken as reported in that table, and D and trimming were inferred from the DNA itself. The table records 110,000 or so clones, about 85% of them present only once.

This TCR derives from a man in his fifties or sixties with acute or convalescent COVID-19. The sample taken for sequencing was peripheral blood. The chain combines TRBV28 with TRBJ2-5, with 7 bases that match TRBD1. DNA of the CDR3: TGTGCCAGCAGTTTGCCAGGGGGACAAGAGACCCAGTACTTC. Its translation is CASSLPGGQETQYF.